Included here is one T cell receptor (beta chain) sequence, with context. Its antigen is not known. Germline V gives CDR1 GTSNPN, CDR2 SVGIG (reference sequence). The CDR3 loop spans 14 amino acids. V dropped 4 bases and J dropped 2; count of bases not matched to a gene: 7. The data derive from a study of radiation and T cells in renal cell carcinoma. Time point of the sample: blood 4 weeks post-SBRT, at nephrectomy. Treatment reported: 15 Gy SBRT to primary tumor, nephrectomy 4 weeks later. Nephrectomy followed 15 Gy stereotactic body radiation by 4 weeks. Measured with immunoSEQ multiplex PCR; TCRdb has only the in-frame clones, and not every one. The sample consists of approximately 150,000 clones, approximately 86% of them appearing once. Broader study findings: No pretreatment tumor biopsies were available for baseline clonotypes.

The source is a woman in her forties or fifties with renal cell carcinoma. Sequenced here: blood, sampled from a patient whose treatment included radiotherapy and nephrectomy. The rearrangement uses TRBV30 and TRBJ2-7; 8 positions agree with TRBD1. The CDR3 DNA follows: TGTGCCTGGAAACCGACAGGGGTTGCCTACGAGCAGTACTTC. Its translation: CAWKPTGVAYEQYF.